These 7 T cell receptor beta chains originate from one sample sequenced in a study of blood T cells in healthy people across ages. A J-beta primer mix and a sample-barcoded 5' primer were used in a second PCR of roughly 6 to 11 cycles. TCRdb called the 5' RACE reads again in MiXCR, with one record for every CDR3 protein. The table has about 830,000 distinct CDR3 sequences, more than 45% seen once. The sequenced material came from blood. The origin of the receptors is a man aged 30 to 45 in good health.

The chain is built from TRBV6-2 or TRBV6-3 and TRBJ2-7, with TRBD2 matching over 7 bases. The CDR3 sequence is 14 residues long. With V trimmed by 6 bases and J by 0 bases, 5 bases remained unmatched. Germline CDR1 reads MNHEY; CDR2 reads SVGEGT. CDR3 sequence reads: CASRSGGNSYEQYF. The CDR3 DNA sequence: TGTGCCAGCAGGTCGGGAGGAAACTCCTACGAGCAGTACTTC.

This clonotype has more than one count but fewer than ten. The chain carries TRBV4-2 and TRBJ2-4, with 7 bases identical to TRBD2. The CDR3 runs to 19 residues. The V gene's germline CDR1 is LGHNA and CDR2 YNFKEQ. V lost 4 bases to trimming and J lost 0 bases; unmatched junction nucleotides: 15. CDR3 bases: TGTGCCAGCAGCCGTGCTACTCCGGGGGGAATACTAGCCAAAAACATTCAGTACTTC. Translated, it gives CASSRATPGGILAKNIQYF.

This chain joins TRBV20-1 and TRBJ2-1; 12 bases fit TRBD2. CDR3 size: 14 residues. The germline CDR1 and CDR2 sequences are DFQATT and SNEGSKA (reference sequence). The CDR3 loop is CSAGGLAGFNEQFF. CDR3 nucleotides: TGCAGCGCTGGAGGACTAGCGGGATTCAATGAGCAGTTCTTC.

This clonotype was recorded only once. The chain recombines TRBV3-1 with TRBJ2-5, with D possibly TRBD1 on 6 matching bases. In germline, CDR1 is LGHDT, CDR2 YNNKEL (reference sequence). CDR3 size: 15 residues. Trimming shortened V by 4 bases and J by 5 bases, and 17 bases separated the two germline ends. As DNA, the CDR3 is TGTGCCAGCAGCCCCTCAGGGGTATCGGGGGAGACCCAGTACTTC. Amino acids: CASSPSGVSGETQYF.

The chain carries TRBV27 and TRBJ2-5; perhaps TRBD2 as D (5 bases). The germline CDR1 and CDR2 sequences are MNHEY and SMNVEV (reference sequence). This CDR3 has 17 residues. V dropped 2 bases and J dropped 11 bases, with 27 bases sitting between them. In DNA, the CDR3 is TGTGCCAGCAGTTTAAGGTGGGAGAGTAGGTCCTACAATGAGCAGTACTTC. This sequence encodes CASSLRWESRSYNEQYF.

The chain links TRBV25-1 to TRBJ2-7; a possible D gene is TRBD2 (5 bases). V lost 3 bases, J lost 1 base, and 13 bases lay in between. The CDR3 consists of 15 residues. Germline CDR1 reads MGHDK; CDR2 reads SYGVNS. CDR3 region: CASSDERHESYEQYF. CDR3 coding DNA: TGTGCCAGCAGTGACGAGCGGCACGAATCCTACGAGCAGTACTTC.

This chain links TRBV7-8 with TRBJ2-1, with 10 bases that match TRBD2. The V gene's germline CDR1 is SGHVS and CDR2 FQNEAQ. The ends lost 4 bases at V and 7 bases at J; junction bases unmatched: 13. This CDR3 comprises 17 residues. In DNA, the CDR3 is TGTGCCAGCAGCTCCACGGGACTAGCGTCCCATGTAAATGAGCAGTTCTTC. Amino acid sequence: CASSSTGLASHVNEQFF.